This T cell receptor beta chain originates from a study of siplizumab effects on memory and regulatory T cells (dated by TCRdb to about 2019). Background for the entire study: The study looked at the effect of siplizumab, an anti-CD2 antibody, on alloreactive T-cell subsets in allogeneic mixed lymphocyte reactions made from human PBMCs.

The germline V gene (reference sequence) specifies LNHDA as CDR1 and SQIVND as CDR2. Trimming takes 5 bases off V and 4 bases off J; junction bases not matched to a gene: 6. The CDR3 runs 15 residues from the cysteine to the phenylalanine. Just the 45-base CDR3 DNA is kept, in frame starting at base 1. TCRbeta CDR3 sequencing was performed on sorted unstimulated T cells and on proliferating T cells recovered from mixed lymphocyte reactions. Fresh whole blood from ten HLA-typed healthy donors was used as the source from which PBMCs were isolated. Unstimulated CD4+ regulatory T cells were FACS-sorted to map the origin of alloreactive clones. Details on this clone: Its antigen specificity is not known. No base quality values were provided; no much bigger clone lies one nucleotide off.

The full study reports these points: No functional confirmation was obtained for the suppressive function of proliferating Tregs from siplizumab cultures. Unstimulated naive T cells appeared more diverse than memory T cells, and naive cells seemed to contribute substantially to the alloresponse. A naive or memory phenotype could not be assigned to roughly 75-97% of proliferating CD4+ or CD8+ clones. Because sequences at frequencies below about 10^-5 were poorly captured, only a minor fraction of alloreactive clones could be mapped back to unstimulated subsets. Among mappable alloreactive CD4+ clones, the Treg-derived fraction averaged approximately 69% with siplizumab versus about 27% in control reactions. The cumulative frequency of alloreactive sequences traceable to unstimulated CD4+ memory T cells was significantly reduced by siplizumab.

The method behind the library was the immunoSEQ multiplex PCR assay. Each sample had some 94,000 TCR templates assayed by the deep sequencing platform. Genomic DNA extracted from sorted T cells was the material used for TCRbeta CDR3 sequencing. Processing in the source paper ran as follows. The R programming language was used for clonal analysis of the TCRbeta CDR3 data. Unstimulated samples were compared with post-reaction CFSE-low samples to define alloreactive CD4+ and CD8+ clones. By matching sequences to the repertoires of sorted unstimulated Treg and non-Treg cells, each alloreactive CD4+ clone was assigned a regulatory or non-regulatory origin. TCRdb mirrors the immuneACCESS table, restricted to in-frame sequences. Some clones are absent from its copies; in checked studies, under half trace to an unresolved V gene, and the reason for the others is unknown. V and J calls and clone size follow that table, whereas D and trimming were derived from the DNA. The sample table contains more than 95,000 clones; only one count was recorded for over 85% of them. The top ten constitute about 0.62% of the sample.

The clonotype was recovered from a human donor in good health. Sequencing was done on a sample of Tregs sorted from blood. The rearranged segments are TRBV19 and TRBJ1-4; 8 bases in between match TRBD1. The sequenced DNA: TGTGCCAGTAGTTCCGGACAGGGACTTAATGAAAAACTGTTTTTT. It translates to CASSSGQGLNEKLFF.